This TCR beta chain was identified during a study of T cell changes during pregnancy in multiple sclerosis. Germline values: CDR1 SGHDT, CDR2 YYEEEE. Trimming cost V 4 bases and J 1 base; bases outside gene matches: 6. This CDR3 contains 15 residues. TCRdb's copy holds only in-frame clones and misses some; the assay was immunoSEQ multiplex PCR. The data hold about 85,000 clones, with approximately 90% observed a single time. The receptor was isolated from a female donor with multiple sclerosis, enrolled in a pregnancy study. The chain uses TRBV5-6 and TRBJ1-1; 8 bases are shared with TRBD1. Sequenced here: peripheral blood, sampled in the first trimester of pregnancy. The CDR3 coding sequence is TGTGCCAGCAGCACCAACAGGGGGGCGAACACTGAAGCTTTCTTT. Residues: CASSTNRGANTEAFF.